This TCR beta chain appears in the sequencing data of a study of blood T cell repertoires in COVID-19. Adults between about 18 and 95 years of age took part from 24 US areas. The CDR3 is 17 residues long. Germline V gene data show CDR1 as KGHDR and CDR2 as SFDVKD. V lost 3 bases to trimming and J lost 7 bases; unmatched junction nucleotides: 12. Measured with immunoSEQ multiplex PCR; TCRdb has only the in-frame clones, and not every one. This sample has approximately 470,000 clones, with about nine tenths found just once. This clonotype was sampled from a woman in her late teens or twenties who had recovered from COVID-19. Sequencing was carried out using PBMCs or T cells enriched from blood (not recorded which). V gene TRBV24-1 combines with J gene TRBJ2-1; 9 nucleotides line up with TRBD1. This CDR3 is CATSDPSGQGRRNEQFF. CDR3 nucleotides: TGTGCCACCAGTGATCCTTCGGGACAGGGCCGGAGGAATGAGCAGTTCTTC.